The sequence of this TCR beta chain was determined in a study of T cells after posttransplantation cyclophosphamide. Notes on the study in general: After PTCy, TRB diversity resembled that of CNI/methotrexate controls. Donor-recipient repertoire similarity was low at 1-2 months, rising over year one. Skin or GI-infiltrating T cells shared few TRB sequences with blood.

This related bone marrow graft donor gave peripheral blood on the day of marrow donation. Clones were read by immunoSEQ multiplex PCR, and TCRdb kept only the in-frame ones, dropping some. Found here are about 36,000 clones, no singletons; the ten largest cover about 1.2%. The V and J ends lost 2 bases and 6 bases, in that order; junction bases with no gene match: 2. Germline V lookup: CDR1 MNHNS, CDR2 SASEGT. CDR3 size: 15 residues. This clone came up many times. The antigen is not known. This TCR derives from a girl aged 10 to 17 in good health, CMV-negative, and a related stem cell transplant donor. The sample was PBMCs. J is TRBJ2-2 and V is TRBV6-1, with 11 bases that match TRBD2. Here the CDR3 DNA reads TGTGCCAGCAGTGAATCTAGCGGGGGGCCCGGGGAGCTGTTTTTT. Translating gives CASSESSGGPGELFF.